This is a list of T cell receptor beta chains from one sample in a study of early T cells in non-severe SARS-CoV-2 infection. TCRdb recomputed calls from the 5' RACE reads with MiXCR, one row per CDR3 protein. The sample has around 50,000 distinct CDR3 sequences; about 9.9% are singletons. Sequenced sample: whole blood. These receptors all stem from an adult who was a healthcare worker with PCR-confirmed SARS-CoV-2 infection or an uninfected control (not recorded which). The conserved cysteine and the conserved F or W are not part of the CDR3 here.

TRBV20-1 | SATGLAAGDTQY
TRBV11-2 | ASSSDRNTEAF
TRBV5-1 | ASSPRDRLTNEQF
TRBV5-6 | ASSLLQGALYNEQF
TRBV5-5 | ASNPGTGGWEQF
TRBV12-3/TRBV12-4 | ASSPNSGGGEGQY
TRBV11-1 | ASSLGQFGEAF
TRBV28 | ASSSTGQGYYGYT
TRBV6-1 | ASSETSTGATQY
TRBV5-1 | ASRTSPGSGETQY
TRBV30 | AWSISGVQETQY
TRBV28 | AARALQGNTEAF
TRBV18 | ASSPPGSGYT
TRBV4-2 | AGSQAQGGGAF
TRBV7-2 | ASRTPGRTTGELF
TRBV18 | ASSPGMNGEKLF
TRBV11-2 | ASRRFQETQY
TRBV20-1 | SASGGQGYNSPLH
TRBV7-2 | ASSSTWGLETQY
TRBV25-1 | ASRGGYNEQF
TRBV3-1 | ASSQDDKRYISYEQY
TRBV18 | ASSKTGQGTDTQY
TRBV7-8 | ASRRDSSFNEQF
TRBV6-5 | ACSTGAGELF
TRBV3-1 | ASSRPSSGSSLDTQY
TRBV7-9 | ASSRPGLGGGTQY
TRBV11-1 | ASSSRTSEETQY
TRBV2 | ASSEGVGGEHTQY
TRBV3-1 | ASSQSTGHSYEQY
TRBV25-1 | ASSLLAGGPYEQY
TRBV25-1 | ASSEVSEQY
TRBV20-1 | SARVTGEDGELF
TRBV5-5 | ASTLVGGGETQY
TRBV7-6 | ASSFSQAQNTEAF
TRBV20-1 | SASPLLAGGTDTQY
TRBV19 | ASSIVGSGRVYEQY
TRBV6-1 | ASSEISGRRYNEQF
TRBV30 | AWSRTGANVLT
TRBV6-5 | ASSSGYESEAF
TRBV11-2 | ASSFSGRADETQY
TRBV12-2 | ASRSGPLRQTMNTEAF
TRBV29-1 | SVRQGSSYNEQF
TRBV7-9 | ASSSDGGGRGYGQF
TRBV29-1 | SGGTAREQY
TRBV29-1 | SVTRASSYEQY
TRBV5-1 | ASSLHWVHSTTDTQY
TRBV10-3 | AIKSNTGVEDTDTQY
TRBV5-1 | ASSPGQTHYGYT